Below, 25 T cell receptor beta chains from the same sample are listed, as sequenced in a study of T-cell reconstitution after alpha-beta-depleted transplantation in children. During its preparation, the TCRbeta library received unique molecular identifiers. TCRdb independently ran MiXCR on the PCR reads; one entry per CDR3 protein. The table shows about 540,000 distinct CDR3 sequences, with approximately 16% occurring only once. Here the sequenced sample was PBMCs from the stem cell graft donor, taken from the stem cell graft. The receptors derive from a human donor who donated a stem cell graft to a child with acute lymphoblastic leukemia.

This clonotype was counted between two and nine times. The V call is TRBV2, the J call TRBJ2-1, with 7 bases identical to TRBD2. The J segment lost 2 bases and the V segment lost 7 bases, leaving 2 bases of the junction unmatched. Germline V gene data show CDR1 as SNHLY and CDR2 as FYNNEI. The CDR3 has 13 amino acids. Written as DNA, the CDR3 is TGTGCCAGCACGCGGGGGACCTACAATGAGCAGTTCTTC. This translates into CASTRGTYNEQFF.

This clonotype was seen once. The CDR3 loop is CAWSTIPRSYNEQFF. The DNA for the CDR3 is TGTGCCTGGAGTACAATACCTCGCTCCTACAATGAGCAGTTCTTC. The rearrangement joins TRBV30 to TRBJ2-1; D unclear. The V and J ends lost 2 bases and 0 bases respectively, with 11 bases between them. The CDR3 is made up of 15 amino acids. Germline V gene data show CDR1 as GTSNPN and CDR2 as SVGIG (reference sequence).

This clonotype was counted only a few times. V is TRBV29-1 and J is TRBJ1-1; TRBD1 agrees at 8 bases. Unmatched junction bases numbered 2, after V lost 4 bases and J lost 4 bases. CDR1 is SQVTM and CDR2 is ANQGSEA in the germline V gene. The CDR3 contains 12 residues. CDR3 sequence reads: CSVAQGGTEAFF. Written as DNA, the CDR3 is TGCAGCGTTGCACAGGGGGGCACTGAAGCTTTCTTT. The entire variable domain, with the rest obtained from reference TRBV29-1 and TRBJ1-1, is as follows: SAVISQKPSRDICQRGTSLTIQCQVDSQVTMMFWYRQQPGQSLTLIATANQGSEATYESGFVIDKFPISRPNLTFSTLTVSNMSPEDSSIYLCSVAQGGTEAFFGQGTRLTVV.

The rearrangement joins TRBV19 to TRBJ2-1; D remains ambiguous. Germline values: CDR1 LNHDA, CDR2 SQIVND (reference sequence). This CDR3 contains 11 residues. Trimming cost V 2 bases and J 9 bases, with 5 bases left between them. The CDR3 region has the DNA TGTGCCAGTAGTATACCGAGTGAGCAGTTCTTC. Protein: CASSIPSEQFF.

A few counts support this clonotype. The V call is TRBV5-1, the J call TRBJ2-1; TRBD1 matches at 8 bases. The germline CDR1 and CDR2 sequences are SGHRS and YFSETQ. V was clipped by 7 bases and J by 7 bases; unmatched bases: 19. This CDR3 is built from 17 residues. CDR3 bases: TGCGCCAGCTGCCGGGGGTCAGGGGGCACCTCCCAAAATGAGCAGTTCTTC. It codes for CASCRGSGGTSQNEQFF.

The chain recombines TRBV29-1 with TRBJ1-5; D gene uncertain. V lost 7 bases and J 3 bases, leaving 16 bases between the germline ends. The CDR3 spans 14 residues. Per the germline V gene, CDR1 is SQVTM and CDR2 is ANQGSEA. The CDR3 coding sequence is TGCAGCGAGGGATGGCAGATGACCAATCAGCCCCAGCATTTT. It encodes CSEGWQMTNQPQHF.

The chain recombines TRBV29-1 with TRBJ2-7; the D gene is possibly TRBD1 (5 bases). V shed 4 bases and J shed 1 base, with 11 bases lying between them. This CDR3 is 13 amino acids long. The germline CDR1 and CDR2 sequences are SQVTM and ANQGSEA. CDR3 in DNA: TGCAGCGTTGTCACGGACACTTCCTACGAGCAGTACTTC. It encodes CSVVTDTSYEQYF.

The V call is TRBV5-5, the J call TRBJ2-7; D not resolved. This CDR3 has 13 residues. Per germline, CDR1 SGHKS and CDR2 YYEKEE (reference sequence). With 2 bases removed from V and 5 bases from J, the gap between germline ends came to 11 bases. This CDR3 reads CASSFGRTDEQYF. The CDR3 DNA reads as TGTGCCAGCAGCTTCGGGCGAACGGACGAGCAGTACTTC.

In this sample, this clonotype turned up a few times. Here the CDR3 DNA reads TGTGCCAGCAGTGAGGAGTTACATTTGACTGAAGCTTTCTTT. It yields the protein CASSEELHLTEAFF. The V gene is TRBV12-3 or TRBV12-4, the J gene TRBJ1-1, with no clear D. The V gene lost 5 bases and the J gene lost 5 bases, with 15 bases spanning the gap. The CDR3 length is 14 residues.

This clonotype appeared a few times. This chain uses TRBV12-3 or TRBV12-4 with TRBJ2-2; the D gene could be TRBD1 or TRBD2 (5 bases each). Trimming removed 3 bases from V and 1 base from J, with 12 bases in between. The CDR3 has 16 residues. The CDR3: CASSLGDGMNTGELFF. The CDR3 nucleotides read TGTGCCAGCAGTTTGGGGGACGGGATGAACACCGGGGAGCTGTTTTTT.

There are a few counts of this clonotype. The rearrangement links TRBV29-1 to TRBJ2-5; 10 bases agree with TRBD2. This CDR3 has 15 residues. Unmatched junction bases numbered 10, after V lost 2 bases and J lost 7 bases. Germline lookup yields CDR1 SQVTM and CDR2 ANQGSEA. The CDR3 nucleotides are TGCAGCGTTGAATCCCTAGCGGGAGAGGGGGGGACCCAGTACTTC. It is translated as CSVESLAGEGGTQYF.

This clonotype has a handful of counts. The V and J genes are TRBV20-1 and TRBJ2-1; TRBD1 or TRBD2 may be the D gene (5 bases each). V lost 7 bases to trimming and J lost 8 bases, with 24 bases between them. Per germline, CDR1 DFQATT and CDR2 SNEGSKA (reference sequence). CDR3 size: 15 residues. CDR3 bases: TGCAGTGAAAAGAGAGTCGGGACCACCCGGGATGAGCAGTTCTTC. It specifies CSEKRVGTTRDEQFF.

This chain connects TRBV5-1 to TRBJ2-2; TRBD1 is a possible D gene (6 bases). CDR3 length equals 14 residues. Germline V gene lookup returns CDR1 SGHRS and CDR2 YFSETQ. Trimming took off 3 bases at V and 5 bases at J, with 11 bases between the two ends. Here the CDR3 reads CASSSQGSTGELFF. The CDR3 nucleotides read TGCGCCAGCAGCTCCCAGGGGAGTACCGGGGAGCTGTTTTTT.

The sample holds a few counts of this clonotype. The rearrangement joins TRBV19 to TRBJ1-2, with TRBD1 identical over 8 bases. Germline CDR1 LNHDA, CDR2 SQIVND (reference sequence). Unmatched junction bases numbered 7, after V lost 3 bases and J lost 1 base. The CDR3 sequence is 16 residues long. The DNA of the CDR3 is TGTGCCAGTAGTATCCCAGGGACAGGTATTAACTATGGCTACACCTTC. Protein sequence: CASSIPGTGINYGYTF.

The genes are TRBV29-1 and TRBJ2-7, with D possibly being TRBD1 (5 bases). This CDR3 spans 12 amino acids. Trimming stripped 7 bases from V and 5 bases from J, with 15 bases between. The germline gives CDR1 SQVTM, CDR2 ANQGSEA. CDR3 nucleotide sequence: TGCAGCGCTCGGACAACGGCCAACGAGCAGTACTTC. Its protein is CSARTTANEQYF.

With regard to this clonotype: One junction end does not reproduce the germline sequence, and a read error may be involved. The chain carries TRBV4-1 and TRBJ2-1, with D possibly matching TRBD2 (6 bases). CDR1 and CDR2 (germline): MGHRA, YSYEKL. The CDR3 runs to 17 residues. CDR3 nucleotides: TGCGCCAGCGGCCAGCCCCCTCTAGCGCGGGGCCTTGACGAGCAGTTCTTC. As protein: CASGQPPLARGLDEQFF.

The chain links TRBV5-1 to TRBJ1-5, with D maybe TRBD1 (5 bases). V was clipped by 0 bases and J by 4 bases, with 11 bases between them. The CDR3 extends over 15 amino acids. Germline V gene sequence: CDR1 SGHRS, CDR2 YFSETQ. In nucleotides, the CDR3 is TGCGCCAGCAGCTTGGATGGGCAGGGTAATCAGCCCCAGCATTTT. Encoded protein: CASSLDGQGNQPQHF.

The V and J genes are TRBV19 and TRBJ1-2; 7 bases line up with TRBD1. The J segment lost 8 bases and the V segment lost 9 bases, leaving 9 bases of the junction unmatched. This CDR3 is 12 amino acids long. Germline loops: CDR1 LNHDA, CDR2 SQIVND (reference sequence). DNA of the CDR3: TGTGCCAGCGGGACAGACATAGCCGGCTACACCTTC. Its translation: CASGTDIAGYTF.

This clonotype was counted a few times. The rearrangement links TRBV20-1 to TRBJ2-5; the match to TRBD2 covers 13 bases. Trimming at V came to 0 bases and at J to 3 bases, leaving 4 bases not matched to a gene. Germline V CDR1 and CDR2: DFQATT, SNEGSKA (reference sequence). The CDR3 has 16 residues. The CDR3 nucleotides are TGCAGTGCTAGAGACAGGACTAGCGGGAGCAAAGAGACCCAGTACTTC. Its protein product is CSARDRTSGSKETQYF.

In this sample, this clonotype turned up a few times. The chain joins TRBV12-3 or TRBV12-4 to TRBJ2-5; 11 bases are shared with TRBD1. This CDR3 spans 15 amino acids. The V gene end was trimmed by 6 bases and the J gene end by 5 bases; junction bases not matched to a gene: 8. CDR3 coding DNA: TGTGCCAGCAGCGCAGGACAGGGGGCACGGGAGACCCAGTACTTC. Translation gives CASSAGQGARETQYF.

The V and J genes are TRBV3-1 and TRBJ2-2; TRBD2 matches 9 bases. The V segment lost 9 bases and the J segment 0 bases; nucleotides outside the gene matches: 2. This CDR3 comprises 14 residues. Germline CDR1 and CDR2: LGHDT and YNNKEL (reference sequence). The chain's CDR3 is CARSGRPNTGELFF. CDR3 DNA sequence: TGTGCCAGAAGCGGGAGGCCGAACACCGGGGAGCTGTTTTTT.

Here the CDR3 DNA reads TGTGCCGGCAAAACAGAGCCAATGAACACTGAAGCTTTCTTT. Translated: CAGKTEPMNTEAFF. V and J are TRBV10-3 and TRBJ1-1; D remains unclear. V was cut by 11 bases and J by 0 bases, with 16 bases left in between. CDR1 is ENHRY and CDR2 is SYGVKD in the germline V gene. The CDR3 length is 14 residues.

V gene TRBV27 combines with J gene TRBJ2-7, with 8 positions matching TRBD1. V lost 8 bases, J lost 2 bases, and 5 bases stayed unmatched. Looked up from germline, CDR1 is MNHEY and CDR2 is SMNVEV (reference sequence). This CDR3 comprises 13 residues. The CDR3 here is CASFGQGAYEQYF. CDR3 nucleotide sequence: TGTGCCAGCTTCGGACAGGGAGCCTACGAGCAGTACTTC.

This clonotype has a handful of counts. The genes are TRBV19 and TRBJ1-4; TRBD1 is a possible D gene (5 bases). CDR1 LNHDA and CDR2 SQIVND come from the germline V gene (reference sequence). This CDR3 region has 15 residues. With 5 bases removed from V and 7 bases from J, the gap between germline ends came to 17 bases. CDR3 amino acids: CASSHSTGTSEKLFF. The CDR3 nucleotides read TGTGCCAGTAGTCACTCCACCGGGACCTCTGAAAAACTGTTTTTT. Supplemented by reference TRBV19 and TRBJ1-4, the full variable domain reads DGGITQSPKYLFRKEGQNVTLSCEQNLNHDAMYWYRQDPGQGLRLIYYSQIVNDFQKGDIAEGYSVSREKKESFPLTVTSAQKNPTAFYLCASSHSTGTSEKLFFGSGTQLSVL.

The genes are TRBV11-3 and TRBJ2-5; 14 bases are a match to TRBD2. V was pared by 4 bases and J by 4 bases, with 5 bases of the junction left unmatched. The CDR3 has 16 residues. CDR1 and CDR2 (germline): SGHNT, YENEEA. CDR3 coding DNA: TGTGCCAGCAGCTCCAGACTAGCGGGAGGGCGAGAGACCCAGTACTTC. Residues: CASSSRLAGGRETQYF. The whole variable domain, filled in from reference TRBV11-3 and TRBJ2-5, reads EAGVVQSPRYKIIEKKQPVAFWCNPISGHNTLYWYLQNLGQGPELLIRYENEEAVDDSQLPKDRFSAERLKGVDSTLKIQPAELGDSAVYLCASSSRLAGGRETQYFGPGTRLLVL.